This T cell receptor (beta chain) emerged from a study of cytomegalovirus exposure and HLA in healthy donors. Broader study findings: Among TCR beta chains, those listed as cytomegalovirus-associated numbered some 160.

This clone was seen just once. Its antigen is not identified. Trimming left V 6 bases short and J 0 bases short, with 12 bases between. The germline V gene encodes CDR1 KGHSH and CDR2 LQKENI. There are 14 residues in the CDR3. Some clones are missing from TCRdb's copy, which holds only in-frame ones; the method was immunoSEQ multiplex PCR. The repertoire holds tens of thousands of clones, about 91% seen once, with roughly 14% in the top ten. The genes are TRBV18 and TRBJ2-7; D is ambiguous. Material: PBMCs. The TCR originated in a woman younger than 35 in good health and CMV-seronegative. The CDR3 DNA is TGTGCCAGCTCCCCCGAGTATCGCTCCTACGAGCAGTACTTC. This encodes CASSPEYRSYEQYF.